Below are 8 T cell receptor beta chains sequenced from a single sample in a study of beta chain features in type 1 diabetes. Sequenced material consisted of expressed TCRB transcripts (all of the isolated RNA was reverse transcribed). The method was immunoSEQ multiplex PCR; TCRdb's version includes in-frame clones alone and lacks a portion of them. The sample has 40,000 to 45,000 clones, more than 40% seen once. The specimen sequenced was central memory CD4+ T cells from blood. The receptors derive from a woman aged 18-30 years in good health.

This clone was seen only once. This chain joins TRBV30 and TRBJ1-6; D not resolved. V gave up 1 base and J gave up 7 bases, with 17 bases separating them. CDR3 length: 16 amino acids. Per germline, CDR1 GTSNPN and CDR2 SVGIG (reference sequence). The CDR3, as DNA: TGTGCCTGGAGTGGCAACTTAGGACTGGTGAATTCACCCCTCCACTTT. Its protein is CAWSGNLGLVNSPLHF. The variable domain in full, with the rest retrieved from reference TRBV30 and TRBJ1-6, is SQTIHQWPATLVQPVGSPLSLECTVEGTSNPNLYWYRQAAGRGLQLLFYSVGIGQISSEVPQNLSASRPQDRQFILSSKKLLLSDSGFYLCAWSGNLGLVNSPLHFGNGTRLTVT.

This rearrangement joins TRBV2 to TRBJ1-5; D is ambiguous. The CDR3 consists of 15 residues. Germline V lookup: CDR1 SNHLY, CDR2 FYNNEI. Deletions cut 8 bases from V and 4 bases from J, with 18 bases between. The CDR3 nucleotides read TGTGCCAGCGTAAAAGAGGCGGGAGGGAATCAGCCCCAGCATTTT. Protein product: CASVKEAGGNQPQHF.

V is TRBV10-3 and J is TRBJ2-3; D is possibly TRBD2 (6 bases). The V and J ends lost 6 bases and 1 base respectively, with 11 bases between them. The CDR3 sequence is 14 residues long. Germline V gene sequence: CDR1 ENHRY, CDR2 SYGVKD. The CDR3 DNA is TGTGCCATCAGCGCTCAGCGGGGCACAGATACGCAGTATTTT. It codes for CAISAQRGTDTQYF.

The chain recombines TRBV11-2 with TRBJ2-5; D uncertain. With the DNA end fitting TRBJ2-7 better, the J assignment may be wrong. This CDR3 region has 11 residues. In germline, CDR1 is SGHAT, CDR2 FQNNGV. CDR3 protein: CASSVSYEQYF. CDR3 DNA sequence: TGTGCCAGCAGCGTCTCCTACGAGCAGTACTTC.

In its sample, this clone is medium-sized (0.01 to 0.1%). The chain recombines TRBV5-4 with TRBJ2-7, with 8 bases identical to TRBD1. Germline assignment: CDR1 SGHNT and CDR2 YYREEE (reference sequence). With 4 bases clipped from V and 7 bases from J, the junction kept 13 bases outside the gene matches. The CDR3 has 15 residues. CDR3 DNA sequence: TGTGCCAGCAGCCCACCCGGACAGGGCTCCGAGGAGCAGTACTTC. Protein: CASSPPGQGSEEQYF.

This clone was counted between two and nine times. J is TRBJ1-5 and V is TRBV19, with 7 positions matching TRBD1. The V segment lost 3 bases and the J segment 8 bases; nucleotides outside the gene matches: 10. Looked up from germline, CDR1 is LNHDA and CDR2 is SQIVND (reference sequence). This CDR3 comprises 15 residues. Here the CDR3 reads CASSMSTGPREPQHF. The CDR3 DNA reads TGTGCCAGTAGTATGTCGACAGGGCCCCGGGAGCCCCAGCATTTT.

As to this clone: A read error may account for a junction end that differs from germline. The chain couples TRBV5-5 to TRBJ1-5; weak D call: TRBD1 (5 bases). The CDR3 sequence is 15 residues long. From germline, CDR1 is SGHKS and CDR2 YYEKEE (reference sequence). The CDR3 reads CASSLVPQGNQPQHF. In nucleotides, the CDR3 is TGTGCCAGCAGCTTGGTCCCCCAGGGCAACCAGCCCCAGCATTTT.

Of note for this clone: A read error may account for a junction end that differs from germline. This sequence joins TRBV14 and TRBJ1-1; 8 bases align to TRBD1. There are 15 residues in the CDR3. Germline loops: CDR1 SGHDN, CDR2 FVKESK. The CDR3 loop reads CASSRRQGLNIEAFF. The CDR3 DNA reads as TGTGCCAGCAGCCGACGACAGGGGCTGAACATTGAAGCTTTCTTT.